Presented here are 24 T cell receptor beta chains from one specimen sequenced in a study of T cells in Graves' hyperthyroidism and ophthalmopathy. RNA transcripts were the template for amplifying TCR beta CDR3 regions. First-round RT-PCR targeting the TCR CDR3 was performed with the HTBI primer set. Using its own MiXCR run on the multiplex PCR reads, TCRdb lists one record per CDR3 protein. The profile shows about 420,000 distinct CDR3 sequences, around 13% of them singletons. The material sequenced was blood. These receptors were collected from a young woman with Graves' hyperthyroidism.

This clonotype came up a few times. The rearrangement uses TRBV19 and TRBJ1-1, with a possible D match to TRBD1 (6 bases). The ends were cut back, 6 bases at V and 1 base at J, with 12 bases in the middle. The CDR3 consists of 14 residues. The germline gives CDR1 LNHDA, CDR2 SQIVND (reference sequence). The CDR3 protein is CASSHGGGNTEAFF. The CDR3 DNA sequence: TGTGCCAGTAGCCACGGGGGCGGGAACACTGAAGCTTTCTTT.

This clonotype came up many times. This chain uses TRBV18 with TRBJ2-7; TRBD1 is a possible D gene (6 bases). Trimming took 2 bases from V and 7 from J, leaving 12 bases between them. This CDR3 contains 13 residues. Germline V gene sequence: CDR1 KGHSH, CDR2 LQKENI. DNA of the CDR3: TGTGCCAGCTCACCATCGGACAGTAGGGAGCAGTACTTC. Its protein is CASSPSDSREQYF.

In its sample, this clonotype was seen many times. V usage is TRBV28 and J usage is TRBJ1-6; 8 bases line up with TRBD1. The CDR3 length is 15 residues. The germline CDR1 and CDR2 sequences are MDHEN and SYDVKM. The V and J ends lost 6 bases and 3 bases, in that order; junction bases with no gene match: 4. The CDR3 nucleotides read TGTGCCAGCAGACAGGGGGGAGTCTATAATTCACCCCTCCACTTT. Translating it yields CASRQGGVYNSPLHF. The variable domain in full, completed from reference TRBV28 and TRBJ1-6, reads DVKVTQSSRYLVKRTGEKVFLECVQDMDHENMFWYRQDPGLGLRLIYFSYDVKMKEKGDIPEGYSVSREKKERFSLILESASTNQTSMYLCASRQGGVYNSPLHFGNGTRLTVT.

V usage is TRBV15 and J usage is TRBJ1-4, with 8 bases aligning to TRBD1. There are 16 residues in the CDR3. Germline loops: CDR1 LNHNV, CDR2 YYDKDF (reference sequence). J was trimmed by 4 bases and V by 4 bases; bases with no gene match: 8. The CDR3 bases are TGTGCCACCAGCAAATCCCCGGGACAGGTTAATGAAAAACTGTTTTTT. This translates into CATSKSPGQVNEKLFF.

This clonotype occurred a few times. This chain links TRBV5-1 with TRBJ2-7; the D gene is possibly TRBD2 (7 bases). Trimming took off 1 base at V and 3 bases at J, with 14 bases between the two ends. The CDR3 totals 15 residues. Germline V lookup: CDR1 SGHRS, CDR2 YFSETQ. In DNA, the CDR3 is TGCGCCAGCAGCTTGCAGGGGACTATCGTCTACGAGCAGTACTTC. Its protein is CASSLQGTIVYEQYF.

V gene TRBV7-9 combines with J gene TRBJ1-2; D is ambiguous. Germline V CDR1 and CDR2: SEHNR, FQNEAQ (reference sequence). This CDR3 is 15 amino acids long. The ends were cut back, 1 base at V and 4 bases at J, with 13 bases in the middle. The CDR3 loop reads CASSLVGQSFYGYTF. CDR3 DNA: TGTGCCAGCAGCTTAGTTGGGCAGTCCTTCTATGGCTACACCTTC.

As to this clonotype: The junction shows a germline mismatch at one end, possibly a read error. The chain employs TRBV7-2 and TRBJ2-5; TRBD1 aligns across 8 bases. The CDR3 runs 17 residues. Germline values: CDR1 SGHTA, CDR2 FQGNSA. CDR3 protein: CASSKTPGTGTQESQYF. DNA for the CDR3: TGTGCCAGCAGCAAGACCCCCGGGACAGGAACCCAAGAGTCCCAGTACTTC.

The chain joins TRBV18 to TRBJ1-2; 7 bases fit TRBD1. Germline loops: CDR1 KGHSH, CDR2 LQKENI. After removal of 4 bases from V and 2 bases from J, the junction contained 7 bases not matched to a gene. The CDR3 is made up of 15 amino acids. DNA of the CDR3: TGTGCCAGCTCACAGCGGACAGGCTACAACTATGGCTACACCTTC. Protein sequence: CASSQRTGYNYGYTF.

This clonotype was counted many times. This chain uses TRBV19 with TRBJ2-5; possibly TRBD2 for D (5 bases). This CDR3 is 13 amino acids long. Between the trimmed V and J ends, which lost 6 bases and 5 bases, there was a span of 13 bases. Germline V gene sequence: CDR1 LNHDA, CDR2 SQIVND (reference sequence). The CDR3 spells CASRRAAEETQYF. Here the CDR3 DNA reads TGTGCCAGTAGGCGAGCGGCTGAGGAGACCCAGTACTTC.

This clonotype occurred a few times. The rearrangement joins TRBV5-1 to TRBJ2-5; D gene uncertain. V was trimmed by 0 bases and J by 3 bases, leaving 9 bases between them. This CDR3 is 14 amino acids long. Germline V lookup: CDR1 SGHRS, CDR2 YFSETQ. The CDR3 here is CASSLGEVKETQYF. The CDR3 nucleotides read TGCGCCAGCAGCTTGGGTGAGGTTAAAGAGACCCAGTACTTC.

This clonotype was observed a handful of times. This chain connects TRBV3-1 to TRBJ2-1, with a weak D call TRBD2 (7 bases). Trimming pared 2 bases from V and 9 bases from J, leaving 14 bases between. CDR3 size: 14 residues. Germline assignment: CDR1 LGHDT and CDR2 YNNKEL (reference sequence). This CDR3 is CASSQTRGAREQFF. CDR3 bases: TGTGCCAGCAGCCAAACTCGGGGGGCTCGTGAGCAGTTCTTC.

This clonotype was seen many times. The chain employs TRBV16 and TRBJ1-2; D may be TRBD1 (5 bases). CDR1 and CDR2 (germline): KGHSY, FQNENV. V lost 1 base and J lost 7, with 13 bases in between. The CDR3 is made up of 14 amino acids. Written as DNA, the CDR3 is TGTGCCAGCAGCCAATTTAAAGGGGCTGGTGGCTACACCTTC. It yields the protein CASSQFKGAGGYTF.

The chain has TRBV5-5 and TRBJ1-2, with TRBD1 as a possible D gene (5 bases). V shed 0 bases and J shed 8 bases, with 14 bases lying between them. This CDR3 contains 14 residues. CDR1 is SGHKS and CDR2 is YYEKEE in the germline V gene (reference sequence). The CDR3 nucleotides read TGTGCCAGCAGCTTGGTGGGCAGGGAAGGAGGCTACACCTTC. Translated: CASSLVGREGGYTF.

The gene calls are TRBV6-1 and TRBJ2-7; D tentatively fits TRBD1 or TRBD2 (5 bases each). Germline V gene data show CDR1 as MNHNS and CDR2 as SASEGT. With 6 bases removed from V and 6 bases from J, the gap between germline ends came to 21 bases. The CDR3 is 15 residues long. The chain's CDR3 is CASRNSQRGATEQYF. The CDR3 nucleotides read TGTGCCAGCAGGAATTCCCAGAGAGGGGCTACCGAGCAGTACTTC.

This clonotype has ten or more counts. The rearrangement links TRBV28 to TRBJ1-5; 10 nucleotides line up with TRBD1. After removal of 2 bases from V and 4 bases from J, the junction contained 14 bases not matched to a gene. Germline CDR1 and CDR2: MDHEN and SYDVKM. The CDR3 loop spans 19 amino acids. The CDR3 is CASSLPGTGAGGSNQPQHF. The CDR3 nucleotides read TGTGCCAGCAGTTTACCCGGGACAGGGGCGGGGGGGTCAAATCAGCCCCAGCATTTT.

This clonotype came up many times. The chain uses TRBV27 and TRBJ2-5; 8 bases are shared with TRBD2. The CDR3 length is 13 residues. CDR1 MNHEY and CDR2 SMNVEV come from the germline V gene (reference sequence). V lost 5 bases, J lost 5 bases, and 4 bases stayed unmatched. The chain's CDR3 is CASSRGGEETQYF. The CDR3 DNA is TGTGCCAGCAGTCGGGGGGGGGAGGAGACCCAGTACTTC.

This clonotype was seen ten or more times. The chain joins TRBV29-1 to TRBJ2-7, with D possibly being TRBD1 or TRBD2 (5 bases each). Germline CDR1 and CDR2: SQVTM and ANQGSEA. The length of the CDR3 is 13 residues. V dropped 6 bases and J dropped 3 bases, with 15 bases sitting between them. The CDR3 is CSVVKRGSYEQYF. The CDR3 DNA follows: TGCAGCGTCGTTAAACGGGGCAGCTACGAGCAGTACTTC.

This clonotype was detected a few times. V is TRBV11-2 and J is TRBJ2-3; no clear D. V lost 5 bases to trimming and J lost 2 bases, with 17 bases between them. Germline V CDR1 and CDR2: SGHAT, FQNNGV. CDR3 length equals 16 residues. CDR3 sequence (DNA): TGTGCCAGCAGCCATGGAGTCTTTTTGGACACAGATACGCAGTATTTT. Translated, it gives CASSHGVFLDTDTQYF.

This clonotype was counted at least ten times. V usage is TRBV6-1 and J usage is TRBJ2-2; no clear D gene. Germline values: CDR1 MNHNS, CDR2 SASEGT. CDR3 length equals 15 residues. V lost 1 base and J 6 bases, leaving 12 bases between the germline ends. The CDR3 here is CASSEGEGWSGELFF. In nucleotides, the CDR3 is TGTGCCAGCAGTGAAGGGGAAGGGTGGTCCGGGGAGCTGTTTTTT.

CDR3: CASSLMEQGPGYTF. CDR3 DNA: TGTGCCAGCAGCTTGATGGAACAGGGGCCTGGCTACACCTTC. The chain is built from TRBV5-5 and TRBJ1-2, with TRBD1 identical over 7 bases. V was pared by 1 base and J by 7 bases, with 7 bases of the junction left unmatched. The CDR3 is 14 amino acids. CDR1 and CDR2 from the germline V gene are SGHKS and YYEKEE (reference sequence). Drawing the rest from reference TRBV5-5 and TRBJ1-2, the complete variable domain is DAGVTQSPTHLIKTRGQQVTLRCSPISGHKSVSWYQQVLGQGPQFIFQYYEKEERGRGNFPDRFSARQFPNYSSELNVNALLLGDSALYLCASSLMEQGPGYTFGSGTRLTVV.

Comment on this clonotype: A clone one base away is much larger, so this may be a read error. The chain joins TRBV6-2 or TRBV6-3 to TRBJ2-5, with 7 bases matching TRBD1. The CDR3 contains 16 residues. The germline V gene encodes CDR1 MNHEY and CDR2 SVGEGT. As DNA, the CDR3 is TGTGCCGGCAGTTCTGTGACAGGGATGTACCAAGAGACCCAGTACTTC. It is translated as CAGSSVTGMYQETQYF.

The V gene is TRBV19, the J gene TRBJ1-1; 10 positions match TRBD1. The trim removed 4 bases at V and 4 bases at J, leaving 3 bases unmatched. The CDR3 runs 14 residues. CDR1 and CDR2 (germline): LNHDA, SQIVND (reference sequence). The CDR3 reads CASSTRTGGTEAFF. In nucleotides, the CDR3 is TGTGCCAGTAGTACCCGGACAGGGGGCACTGAAGCTTTCTTT.

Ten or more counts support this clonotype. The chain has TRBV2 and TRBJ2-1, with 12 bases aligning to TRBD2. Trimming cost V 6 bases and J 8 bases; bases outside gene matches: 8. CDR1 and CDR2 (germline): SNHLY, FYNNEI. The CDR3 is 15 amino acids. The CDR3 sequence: CASSLTSGSTDEQFF. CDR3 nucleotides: TGTGCCAGCAGCCTGACTAGCGGGAGTACAGATGAGCAGTTCTTC.

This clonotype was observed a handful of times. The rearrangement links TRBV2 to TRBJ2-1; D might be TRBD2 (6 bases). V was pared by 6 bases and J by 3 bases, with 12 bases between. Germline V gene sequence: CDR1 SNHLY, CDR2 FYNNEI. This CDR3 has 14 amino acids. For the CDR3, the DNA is TGTGCCAGCAGCGTCCGGGAGATCTACAATGAGCAGTTCTTC. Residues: CASSVREIYNEQFF.